Listed below are T cell receptor beta chains from one sample, sequenced in a study of blood T cell repertoires in COVID-19. Assay used: immunoSEQ multiplex PCR; TCRdb lists only in-frame clones, some missing. Among tens of thousands of clones listed, around 80% were seen once. The sequenced sample consisted of peripheral blood. All receptors derive from a human donor in a cohort sampled during active COVID-19. Both conserved end residues are part of each CDR3. A D gene is named only where the DNA matches it firmly. Rows give clone size only sometimes, using once, few, many, or a class for an expanded clone.

clone_size: NA; j_call: TRBJ2-5; v_call: TRBV6-5; d_call: NA; cdr3_aa: CASRGAGRAETQYF; cdr3_nt: TGTGCCAGCAGGGGGGCAGGACGGGCGGAGACCCAGTACTTC
clone_size: few; j_call: TRBJ2-7; v_call: TRBV25-1; d_call: NA; cdr3_aa: CASSTGSYEQYF; cdr3_nt: TGTGCCAGCAGCACAGGCTCCTACGAGCAGTACTTC
clone_size: NA; j_call: TRBJ1-1; v_call: TRBV5-4; d_call: NA; cdr3_aa: CASSLDRANTEAFF; cdr3_nt: TGTGCCAGCAGCTTGGACAGGGCGAACACTGAAGCTTTCTTT
clone_size: few; j_call: TRBJ2-7; v_call: TRBV5-6; d_call: TRBD1; cdr3_aa: CASSPRGQGATEQYF; cdr3_nt: TGTGCCAGCAGCCCGAGGGGGCAGGGTGCAACCGAGCAGTACTTC
clone_size: NA; j_call: TRBJ2-6; v_call: TRBV7-2; d_call: NA; cdr3_aa: CASSTNGANVLTF; cdr3_nt: TGTGCCAGCAGCACAAATGGGGCCAACGTCCTGACTTTC
clone_size: NA; j_call: TRBJ2-7; v_call: TRBV5-1; d_call: TRBD2; cdr3_aa: CASSSTGTSYSEQYF; cdr3_nt: TGCGCCAGCAGCTCCACCGGGACTAGTTACTCCGAGCAGTACTTC
clone_size: NA; j_call: TRBJ1-2; v_call: TRBV5-8; d_call: NA; cdr3_aa: CASSPQINYGYTF; cdr3_nt: TGTGCCAGCAGCCCACAAATTAACTATGGCTACACCTTC
clone_size: NA; j_call: TRBJ2-7; v_call: TRBV19; d_call: TRBD1; cdr3_aa: CASSMGPGGFSYEQYF; cdr3_nt: TGTGCCAGTAGTATGGGACCAGGGGGATTTTCCTACGAGCAGTACTTC
clone_size: NA; j_call: TRBJ1-1; v_call: TRBV18; d_call: TRBD1; cdr3_aa: CASASDRGTEAFF; cdr3_nt: TGTGCCAGCGCCTCCGACAGGGGCACTGAAGCTTTCTTT
clone_size: NA; j_call: TRBJ2-1; v_call: TRBV30; d_call: NA; cdr3_aa: CAWREVNEQFF; cdr3_nt: TGTGCCTGGAGGGAGGTCAATGAGCAGTTCTTC
clone_size: NA; j_call: TRBJ1-1; v_call: TRBV19; d_call: TRBD1; cdr3_aa: CASSIPGQGFLEAFF; cdr3_nt: TGTGCCAGTAGTATCCCGGGACAGGGGTTTCTAGAAGCTTTCTTT
clone_size: NA; j_call: TRBJ2-7; v_call: TRBV9; d_call: NA; cdr3_aa: CASSERDIPYEQYF; cdr3_nt: TGTGCCAGCAGCGAACGGGACATACCCTACGAGCAGTACTTC
clone_size: NA; j_call: TRBJ2-6; v_call: TRBV9; d_call: TRBD1; cdr3_aa: CASSEGTGRGGANVLTF; cdr3_nt: TGTGCCAGCAGCGAGGGGACAGGTCGGGGTGGGGCCAACGTCCTGACTTTC
clone_size: NA; j_call: TRBJ2-7; v_call: TRBV6-1; d_call: TRBD1; cdr3_aa: CASSDDRDRITYEQYF; cdr3_nt: TGTGCCAGCAGTGATGACCGGGACAGGATAACCTACGAGCAGTACTTC
clone_size: few; j_call: TRBJ1-2; v_call: TRBV2; d_call: NA; cdr3_aa: CASSESNYGYTF; cdr3_nt: TGTGCCAGCAGTGAGAGTAACTATGGCTACACCTTC
clone_size: NA; j_call: TRBJ1-6; v_call: TRBV19; d_call: TRBD1; cdr3_aa: CASSPDRGGSPLHF; cdr3_nt: TGTGCCAGTAGTCCGGACAGGGGAGGTTCACCCCTCCACTTT
clone_size: NA; j_call: TRBJ1-2; v_call: TRBV6-6; d_call: TRBD1; cdr3_aa: CASSNGQGQGYTF; cdr3_nt: TGTGCCAGCAGTAATGGACAGGGACAAGGCTACACCTTC
clone_size: NA; j_call: TRBJ2-7; v_call: TRBV5-1; d_call: TRBD1; cdr3_aa: CASSSGTAQGIQQYF; cdr3_nt: TGCGCCAGCAGCTCGGGGACAGCCCAAGGGATACAGCAGTACTTC
clone_size: NA; j_call: TRBJ2-7; v_call: TRBV7-2; d_call: NA; cdr3_aa: CASSFRELRSEQYF; cdr3_nt: TGTGCCAGCAGCTTCCGGGAATTAAGAAGCGAGCAGTACTTC
clone_size: NA; j_call: TRBJ1-2; v_call: TRBV6-5; d_call: NA; cdr3_aa: CASSYRGSVGHYGYTF; cdr3_nt: TGTGCCAGCAGTTACAGGGGAAGTGTCGGGCACTATGGCTACACCTTC
clone_size: NA; j_call: TRBJ2-7; v_call: TRBV20-1; d_call: NA; cdr3_aa: CSASVAGRNEQYF; cdr3_nt: TGCAGTGCTAGTGTGGCAGGGAGGAACGAGCAGTACTTC